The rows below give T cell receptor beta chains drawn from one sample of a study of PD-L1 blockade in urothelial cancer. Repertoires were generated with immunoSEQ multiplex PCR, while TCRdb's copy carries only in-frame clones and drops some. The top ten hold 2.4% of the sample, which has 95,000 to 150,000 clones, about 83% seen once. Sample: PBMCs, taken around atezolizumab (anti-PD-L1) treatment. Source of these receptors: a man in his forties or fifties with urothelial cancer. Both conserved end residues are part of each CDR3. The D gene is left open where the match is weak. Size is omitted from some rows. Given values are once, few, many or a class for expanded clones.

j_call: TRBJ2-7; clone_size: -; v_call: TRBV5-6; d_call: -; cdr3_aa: CASSFGGNFDEQYF; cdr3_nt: TGTGCCAGCAGCTTTGGCGGAAACTTTGACGAGCAGTACTTC
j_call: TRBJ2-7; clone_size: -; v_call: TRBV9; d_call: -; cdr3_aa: CASSVDQGGFYEQYF; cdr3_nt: TGTGCCAGCAGCGTAGATCAGGGGGGTTTCTACGAGCAGTACTTC
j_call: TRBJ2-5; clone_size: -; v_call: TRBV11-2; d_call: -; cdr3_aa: CASSTRSRGLAETQYF; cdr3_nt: TGTGCCAGCAGCACTCGATCTAGGGGACTCGCGGAGACCCAGTACTTC
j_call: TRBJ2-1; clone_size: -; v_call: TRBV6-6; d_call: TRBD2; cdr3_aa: CASSRGLANNEQFF; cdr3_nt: TGTGCCAGCAGCCGGGGACTAGCGAACAATGAGCAGTTCTTC
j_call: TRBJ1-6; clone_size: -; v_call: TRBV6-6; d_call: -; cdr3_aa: CASSPDDRPNSPLHF; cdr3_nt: TGTGCCAGCAGTCCCGACGACAGGCCTAATTCACCCCTCCACTTT
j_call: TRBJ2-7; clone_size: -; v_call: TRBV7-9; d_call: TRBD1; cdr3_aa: CASSRTGWNSYEQYF; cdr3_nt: TGTGCCAGCAGCAGGACAGGGTGGAACTCCTACGAGCAGTACTTC
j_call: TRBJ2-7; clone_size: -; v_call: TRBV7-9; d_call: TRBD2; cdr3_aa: CASSLGGAGGGEQYF; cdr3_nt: TGTGCCAGCAGCCTAGGGGGAGCGGGAGGAGGCGAGCAGTACTTC
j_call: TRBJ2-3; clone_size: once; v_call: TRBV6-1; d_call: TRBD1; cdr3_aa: CASSRTGPSTDTQYF; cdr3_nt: TGTGCCAGCAGCAGGACAGGCCCTAGCACAGATACGCAGTATTTT
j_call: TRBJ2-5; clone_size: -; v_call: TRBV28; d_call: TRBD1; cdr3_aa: CASSLPTGEFQETQYF; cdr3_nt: TGTGCCAGCAGCCTCCCGACAGGGGAGTTCCAAGAGACCCAGTACTTC
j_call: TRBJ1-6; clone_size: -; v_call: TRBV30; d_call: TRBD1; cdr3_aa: CAWSLGDRDNSPLHF; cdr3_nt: TGTGCCTGGAGTCTGGGGGACAGAGATAATTCACCCCTCCACTTT
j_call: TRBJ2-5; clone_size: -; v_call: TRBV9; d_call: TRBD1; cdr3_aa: CASSVESGQGRETQYF; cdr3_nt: TGTGCCAGCAGCGTAGAATCCGGACAGGGCAGGGAGACCCAGTACTTC
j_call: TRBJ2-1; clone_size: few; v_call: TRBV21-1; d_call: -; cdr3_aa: CASPETSGSRAEFF; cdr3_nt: TGTGCCAGCCCCGAGACTAGCGGGAGTCGAGCGGAGTTCTTC
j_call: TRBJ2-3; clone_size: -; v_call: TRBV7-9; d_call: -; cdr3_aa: CASSHSDTQYF; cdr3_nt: TGTGCCAGCAGTCATTCAGATACGCAGTATTTT
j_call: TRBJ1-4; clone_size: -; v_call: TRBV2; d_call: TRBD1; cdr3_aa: CASGRGRGEKLFF; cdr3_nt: TGTGCCAGCGGCAGGGGGCGAGGGGAAAAACTGTTTTTT
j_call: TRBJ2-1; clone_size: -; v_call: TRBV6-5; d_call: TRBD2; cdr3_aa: CASRRTGTSGIGQFF; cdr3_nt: TGTGCCAGCAGACGTACCGGGACTAGCGGTATCGGGCAGTTCTTC
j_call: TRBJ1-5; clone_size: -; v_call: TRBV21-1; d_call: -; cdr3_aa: CASSRNRNQPQHF; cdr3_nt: TGTGCCAGCAGCAGAAACAGAAATCAGCCCCAGCATTTT
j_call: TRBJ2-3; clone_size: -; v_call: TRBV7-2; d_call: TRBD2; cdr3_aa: CASSLGAGGPGDTQYF; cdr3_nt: TGTGCCAGCAGCTTAGGGGCGGGAGGGCCTGGAGATACGCAGTATTTT
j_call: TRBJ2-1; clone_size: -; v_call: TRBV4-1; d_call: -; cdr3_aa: CASQGSAYNEQFF; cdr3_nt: TGCGCCAGCCAGGGAAGTGCCTACAATGAGCAGTTCTTC
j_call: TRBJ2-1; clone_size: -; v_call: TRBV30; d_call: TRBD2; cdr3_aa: CAWSEILAGVAEQFF; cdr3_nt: TGTGCCTGGAGTGAAATACTAGCGGGAGTAGCTGAGCAGTTCTTC
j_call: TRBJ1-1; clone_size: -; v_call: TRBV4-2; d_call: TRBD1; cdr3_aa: CASSQDLGLGTGVIEAFF; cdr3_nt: TGTGCCAGCAGCCAAGATTTAGGTCTTGGGACAGGGGTTATTGAAGCTTTCTTT
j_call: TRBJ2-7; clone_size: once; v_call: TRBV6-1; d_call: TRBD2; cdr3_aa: CASSARRAGGPEQYF; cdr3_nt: TGTGCCAGCAGTGCCCGAAGGGCGGGAGGGCCCGAGCAGTACTTC